Presented here are 3 T cell receptor beta chains from one specimen sequenced in a study of blood T cell repertoires in COVID-19. Sequencing used immunoSEQ multiplex PCR; TCRdb keeps in-frame clones, though not all of them. This table has more than 250,000 clones, around 88% appearing once. Sequencing input: PBMCs or T cells enriched from blood (not recorded which). Receptors were obtained from a woman in her thirties or forties with acute COVID-19.

The chain is built from TRBV30 and TRBJ2-1; perhaps TRBD2 as D (6 bases). The CDR3 extends over 12 amino acids. Germline V gives CDR1 GTSNPN, CDR2 SVGIG (reference sequence). V dropped 0 bases and J dropped 10 bases, with 10 bases sitting between them. CDR3 nucleotides: TGTGCCTGGAGTGTTCGCGGGAACGAGCAGTTCTTC. Translated: CAWSVRGNEQFF.

This clone appeared a few times. The V call is TRBV2, the J call TRBJ2-1; 7 nucleotides match TRBD1. Per germline, CDR1 SNHLY and CDR2 FYNNEI. V lost 7 bases, J lost 7 bases, and 7 bases stayed unmatched. The CDR3 sequence is 13 residues long. The CDR3 protein is CASTATGRNEQFF. DNA of the CDR3: TGTGCCAGCACCGCGACAGGGAGAAATGAGCAGTTCTTC.

This clone was recorded once. This rearrangement joins TRBV5-4 to TRBJ2-7, with TRBD2 matching over 12 bases. V lost 0 bases to trimming and J lost 2 bases; unmatched junction nucleotides: 6. Germline CDR1 is SGHNT and CDR2 is YYREEE (reference sequence). The CDR3 has 17 residues. DNA for the CDR3: TGTGCCAGCAGCTTGGCCATAGGACTAGCGGGAACCTACGAGCAGTACTTC. It translates to CASSLAIGLAGTYEQYF.